The 17 T cell receptor beta chains in this list originate from one sample, sequenced in a study of T-cell memory formation after mild COVID-19. One entry per CDR3 protein results from TCRdb running MiXCR on the 5' RACE reads. The table shows about 340,000 distinct CDR3 sequences, with 15% to 20% occurring only once. Sequencing was carried out using PBMCs or a T cell subset sorted from them (not recorded which). These receptors all stem from a young man who had mild COVID-19 (a few samples of this study predate the infection). Cell type and time point are not known.

The gene calls are TRBV5-1 and TRBJ2-2; possibly TRBD2 for D (6 bases). The germline CDR1 and CDR2 sequences are SGHRS and YFSETQ. V was cut by 4 bases and J by 3 bases, with 16 bases left in between. The CDR3 has 16 amino acids. CDR3 DNA: TGCGCCAGCAGCCGGGTGGGACCGGGGGACACCGGGGAGCTGTTTTTT. Translated, it gives CASSRVGPGDTGELFF. Variable domain in full (rest from reference TRBV5-1 and TRBJ2-2): KAGVTQTPRYLIKTRGQQVTLSCSPISGHRSVSWYQQTPGQGLQFLFEYFSETQRNKGNFPGRFSGRQFSNSRSEMNVSTLELGDSALYLCASSRVGPGDTGELFFGEGSRLTVL.

This clonotype was observed a handful of times. The genes are TRBV6-1 and TRBJ2-1; 12 bases align to TRBD2. The ends lost 6 bases at V and 7 bases at J; junction bases unmatched: 7. Germline values: CDR1 MNHNS, CDR2 SASEGT. The CDR3 runs to 15 residues. The CDR3 region has the DNA TGTGCCAGCAGCGCTGGACTAGCGGGGTGGAATGAGCAGTTCTTC. It encodes CASSAGLAGWNEQFF.

The chain carries TRBV4-2 and TRBJ2-7; tentatively, D is TRBD1 (6 bases). Between the trimmed V and J ends, which lost 0 bases and 2 bases, there was a span of 8 bases. CDR1 and CDR2 from the germline V gene are LGHNA and YNFKEQ. The CDR3 covers 14 residues. CDR3 in amino acids: CASSQDKGAYEQYV. The CDR3 DNA reads TGTGCCAGCAGCCAAGATAAGGGGGCCTACGAGCAGTACGTC.

The chain employs TRBV7-2 and TRBJ1-3; D may be TRBD1 (6 bases). V lost 5 bases and J lost 4, with 12 bases in between. The V gene's germline CDR1 is SGHTA and CDR2 FQGNSA. The CDR3 sequence is 14 residues long. CDR3 protein: CASSPRGGGNTIYF. Here the CDR3 DNA reads TGTGCCAGCAGCCCTAGGGGGGGAGGAAACACCATATATTTT.

This clonotype was counted a few times. V usage is TRBV4-2 and J usage is TRBJ2-5; 10 bases agree with TRBD2. The ends lost 3 bases at V and 3 bases at J; junction bases unmatched: 7. The CDR3 runs 16 residues. Germline assignment: CDR1 LGHNA and CDR2 YNFKEQ. This chain's CDR3 is CASSQVLAGAKETQYF. DNA of the CDR3: TGTGCCAGCAGCCAGGTCCTAGCGGGGGCTAAAGAGACCCAGTACTTC.

This clonotype was seen a handful of times. This rearrangement joins TRBV6-5 to TRBJ1-1; no clear D. Germline values: CDR1 MNHEY, CDR2 SVGAGI. The CDR3 totals 14 residues. Deletions cut 2 bases from V and 5 bases from J, with 12 bases between. For the CDR3, the DNA is TGTGCCAGCAGTTACAAAACCCGGGAGACTGAAGCTTTCTTT. It yields the protein CASSYKTRETEAFF.

The genes are TRBV11-2 and TRBJ2-7; 8 bases align to TRBD2. This CDR3 has 16 residues. Germline-derived CDR1 and CDR2 are SGHAT and FQNNGV. J was trimmed by 2 bases and V by 3 bases; bases with no gene match: 9. Here the CDR3 reads CASSLVVAGPPYEQYF. Written as DNA, the CDR3 is TGTGCCAGCAGCTTGGTAGTAGCGGGGCCGCCCTACGAGCAGTACTTC.

V and J are TRBV2 and TRBJ2-7; D is perhaps TRBD2 (5 bases). Per germline, CDR1 SNHLY and CDR2 FYNNEI. The CDR3 sequence is 13 residues long. The V and J ends lost 8 bases and 6 bases respectively, with 17 bases between them. CDR3 sequence (DNA): TGTGCCAGCTCTGCTGGGGAGACGACCGAGCAGTACTTC. The encoded protein is CASSAGETTEQYF.

V is TRBV7-2 and J is TRBJ1-2; D might be TRBD1 (5 bases). The CDR3 is 15 residues long. Germline assignment: CDR1 SGHTA and CDR2 FQGNSA. Trimming left V 5 bases short and J 4 bases short, with 17 bases between. CDR3 nucleotides: TGTGCCAGCAGCCCTGACCGGGGGGATGGCTATGGCTACACCTTC. Protein: CASSPDRGDGYGYTF.

The V gene is TRBV4-1, the J gene TRBJ2-4, with D possibly being TRBD1 (6 bases). CDR1 is MGHRA and CDR2 is YSYEKL in the germline V gene. The CDR3 is made up of 14 amino acids. V gave up 3 bases and J gave up 6 bases, with 12 bases separating them. The CDR3 loop reads CASSHGGRGNIQYF. CDR3 coding DNA: TGCGCCAGCAGCCATGGGGGCAGGGGAAACATTCAGTACTTC.

The V call is TRBV9, the J call TRBJ2-3; D gene uncertain. The germline V and J ends were trimmed by 4 bases and 1 base, with 19 bases remaining between them. The CDR3 covers 17 residues. CDR1 and CDR2 from the germline V gene are SGDLS and YYNGEE. CDR3 loop: CASSPPTESVGTDTQYF. The CDR3 region has the DNA TGTGCCAGCAGCCCCCCGACGGAATCCGTTGGCACAGATACGCAGTATTTT.

The J gene is TRBJ2-1, the V gene TRBV4-2; D perhaps matches TRBD2 (5 bases). Deletions cut 2 bases from V and 9 bases from J, with 11 bases between. Looked up from germline, CDR1 is LGHNA and CDR2 is YNFKEQ. The CDR3 runs 13 residues. The CDR3 here is CASSQRLRGEQFF. The CDR3 coding sequence is TGTGCCAGCAGCCAAAGGCTTCGGGGTGAGCAGTTCTTC.

This clonotype was found a few times. This rearrangement joins TRBV4-1 to TRBJ1-1, with 8 bases that match TRBD1. Trimming cost V 5 bases and J 6 bases; bases outside gene matches: 8. The CDR3 runs to 14 residues. CDR1 MGHRA and CDR2 YSYEKL come from the germline V gene. The CDR3 region is CASSTPDRAPEAFF. CDR3 sequence (DNA): TGCGCCAGCAGCACTCCGGACAGGGCCCCTGAAGCTTTCTTT.

This clonotype was observed a few times. This chain joins TRBV6-2 or TRBV6-3 and TRBJ1-5, with no clear D. Germline V lookup: CDR1 MNHEY, CDR2 SVGEGT. The CDR3 runs to 14 residues. V was cut by 3 bases and J by 0 bases, with 6 bases left in between. The CDR3 here is CASSYEYSNQPQHF. In DNA, the CDR3 is TGTGCCAGCAGTTATGAATATAGCAATCAGCCCCAGCATTTT.

This clonotype was detected a few times. This sequence joins TRBV4-3 and TRBJ2-1; perhaps D is TRBD1 or TRBD2 (5 bases each). This CDR3 region has 17 residues. Germline values: CDR1 LGHNA, CDR2 YSLEER. Trimming left V 2 bases short and J 5 bases short, with 19 bases between. The CDR3 bases are TGCGCCAGCAGCCAACTTCCGGGACGGGCCGGTAACAATGAGCAGTTCTTC. It yields the protein CASSQLPGRAGNNEQFF.

V gene TRBV7-6 combines with J gene TRBJ2-7; no firm D call. The CDR3 has 13 amino acids. Trimming took off 5 bases at V and 3 bases at J, with 11 bases between the two ends. Germline values: CDR1 SGHVS, CDR2 FNYEAQ. The DNA of the CDR3 is TGTGCCAGCAGCGCGTCACGGTACTACGAGCAGTACTTC. Amino acid sequence: CASSASRYYEQYF.

V usage is TRBV4-2 and J usage is TRBJ2-3; 7 bases are a match to TRBD2. V dropped 1 base and J dropped 2; count of bases not matched to a gene: 3. Germline CDR1 is LGHNA and CDR2 is YNFKEQ. The CDR3 contains 15 residues. CDR3 DNA: TGTGCCAGCAGCCAAGGGGGACTACTCACAGATACGCAGTATTTT. Residues: CASSQGGLLTDTQYF.